These 21 T cell receptor beta chains were all obtained from the same sample, sequenced in a study of shared clonotypes between healthy human individuals. Assay: immunoSEQ multiplex PCR; the TCRdb copy retains only in-frame clones and omits some. The sample includes 2 million to 2.5 million clones, under 95% of them seen just once. Naive CD8 isolation took CD45RO-negative cells positively selected for CCR7 and excluded terminally differentiated effector memory CD45RA+ cells. Source material: naive CD8+ T cells from PBMCs. Receptors were obtained from a man between 18 and 29 years old in good health. Some clones in this sample may be carry-over from other donors' samples.

The chain uses TRBV5-6 and TRBJ2-1; the D gene could be TRBD1 or TRBD2 (6 bases each). The CDR3 is 15 amino acids. Deletions cut 6 bases from V and 0 bases from J, with 13 bases between. CDR1 and CDR2 from the germline V gene are SGHDT and YYEEEE. The CDR3 nucleotides are TGTGCCAGCACCCTAGGGGGGAACTCCTACAATGAGCAGTTCTTC. Amino acids: CASTLGGNSYNEQFF.

The V and J genes are TRBV10-2 and TRBJ2-1; D gene uncertain. The V end was cut by 8 bases, the J end by 0 bases, with 14 bases between. CDR1 and CDR2 (germline): WSHSY, SAAADI. There are 15 residues in the CDR3. CDR3 sequence reads: CASAYAGGSYNEQFF. The CDR3 region has the DNA TGCGCCAGCGCGTATGCCGGCGGCTCCTACAATGAGCAGTTCTTC.

CDR3 DNA sequence: TGTGCCAGCAGCTTAGCCGTGGACACGCTAGCCAAAAACATTCAGTACTTC. It yields the protein CASSLAVDTLAKNIQYF. The chain has TRBV7-8 and TRBJ2-4; TRBD1 might be the D (5 bases). CDR3 length equals 17 residues. The germline V gene has CDR1 SGHVS and CDR2 FQNEAQ. The V end was cut by 0 bases, the J end by 0 bases, with 12 bases between.

About this clone: Other DNA sequences from this sample encode an identical CDR3 as well. The V gene is TRBV2, the J gene TRBJ2-7, with D possibly matching TRBD1 (6 bases). Trimming pared 0 bases from V and 6 bases from J, leaving 12 bases between. CDR3 length: 14 residues. Germline CDR1 and CDR2: SNHLY and FYNNEI. The CDR3 DNA follows: TGTGCCAGCAGTGAAGCAGGGGGTTCGGGCGAGCAGTACTTC. Translation: CASSEAGGSGEQYF.

This chain links TRBV13 with TRBJ2-4; 7 bases agree with TRBD1. J lost 6 bases, V lost 5 bases, and 7 bases had no gene match. CDR3 size: 14 residues. Germline V gives CDR1 PRHDT, CDR2 FYEKMQ (reference sequence). This chain's CDR3 is CASSGIQGINIQYF. The CDR3 DNA reads TGTGCCAGCAGCGGAATACAGGGGATAAACATTCAGTACTTC. The whole variable domain, remainder taken from reference TRBV13 and TRBJ2-4, is AAGVIQSPRHLIKEKRETATLKCYPIPRHDTVYWYQQGPGQDPQFLISFYEKMQSDKGSIPDRFSAQQFSDYHSELNMSSLELGDSALYFCASSGIQGINIQYFGAGTRLSVL.

The gene calls are TRBV27 and TRBJ2-7; D is perhaps TRBD1 or TRBD2 (5 bases each). The CDR3 has 14 amino acids. Germline loops: CDR1 MNHEY, CDR2 SMNVEV (reference sequence). The V gene lost 8 bases and the J gene lost 3 bases, with 17 bases spanning the gap. For the CDR3, the DNA is TGTGCCAGCGGGGGTTATGGCGTGGTCTACGAGCAGTACTTC. It specifies CASGGYGVVYEQYF.

V is TRBV5-1 and J is TRBJ2-3, with 11 bases fitting TRBD2. This CDR3 has 15 amino acids. The V segment lost 4 bases and the J segment 1 base; nucleotides outside the gene matches: 2. Germline V CDR1 and CDR2: SGHRS, YFSETQ. CDR3 region: CASSLGLAGTDTQYF. CDR3 coding DNA: TGCGCCAGCAGCCTGGGACTAGCGGGCACAGATACGCAGTATTTT. The whole variable domain, remainder taken from reference TRBV5-1 and TRBJ2-3, is KAGVTQTPRYLIKTRGQQVTLSCSPISGHRSVSWYQQTPGQGLQFLFEYFSETQRNKGNFPGRFSGRQFSNSRSEMNVSTLELGDSALYLCASSLGLAGTDTQYFGPGTRLTVL.

The chain carries TRBV7-2 and TRBJ2-2, with TRBD2 matching over 13 bases. J gave up 5 bases and V 7 bases, and 13 bases lay outside the gene matches. The CDR3 is made up of 18 amino acids. Germline V gene sequence: CDR1 SGHTA, CDR2 FQGNSA. CDR3 nucleotides: TGTGCCAGCACCCGACCTAGGACTAGCGGGAGCTTAACCGGGGAGCTGTTTTTT. It codes for CASTRPRTSGSLTGELFF.

V usage is TRBV27 and J usage is TRBJ1-5; weak D call: TRBD1 (5 bases). The CDR3 runs to 16 residues. Deletions cut 5 bases from V and 6 bases from J, with 20 bases between. Germline CDR1 MNHEY, CDR2 SMNVEV (reference sequence). The CDR3 DNA follows: TGTGCCAGCAGTCCTATAGGACTGCTGGGGGGTCAGCCCCAGCATTTT. Its protein is CASSPIGLLGGQPQHF.

This clone was observed once. Other DNA sequences in this sample translate to the same CDR3. V usage is TRBV9 and J usage is TRBJ1-1; no firm D call. This CDR3 is 13 amino acids long. Trimming took off 0 bases at V and 4 bases at J, with 7 bases between the two ends. Germline CDR1 SGDLS, CDR2 YYNGEE. The CDR3 sequence: CASSVDGGTEAFF. CDR3 in DNA: TGTGCCAGCAGCGTAGACGGCGGCACTGAAGCTTTCTTT.

The chain carries TRBV7-9 and TRBJ2-1, with no clear D. Trimming cost V 5 bases and J 3 bases, with 14 bases left between them. The length of the CDR3 is 15 residues. Germline V gene sequence: CDR1 SEHNR, CDR2 FQNEAQ (reference sequence). CDR3 region: CASSQRDKGYNEQFF. CDR3 nucleotides: TGTGCCAGCAGCCAAAGGGATAAGGGCTACAATGAGCAGTTCTTC. The full variable domain, with the rest looked up from reference TRBV7-9 and TRBJ2-1, is DTGVSQNPRHKITKRGQNVTFRCDPISEHNRLYWYRQTLGQGPEFLTYFQNEAQLEKSRLLSDRFSAERPKGSFSTLEIQRTEQGDSAMYLCASSQRDKGYNEQFFGPGTRLTVL.

This clone was detected only once. J is TRBJ2-7 and V is TRBV28; D may match TRBD1 or TRBD2 (5 bases each). CDR3 length equals 15 residues. V shed 3 bases and J shed 7 bases, with 19 bases lying between them. Germline assignment: CDR1 MDHEN and CDR2 SYDVKM. DNA of the CDR3: TGTGCCAGCAGTTTTCGGTCACTTCGTGGGGGTGAGCAGTACTTC. Amino acids: CASSFRSLRGGEQYF.

DNA of the CDR3: TGTGCCAGCAGTGACCAACCCGGGACAGGGAGATACGAGCAGTACTTC. Protein sequence: CASSDQPGTGRYEQYF. V usage is TRBV6-1 and J usage is TRBJ2-7, with 9 bases identical to TRBD1. Germline-derived CDR1 and CDR2 are MNHNS and SASEGT. This CDR3 comprises 16 residues. J gave up 4 bases and V 3 bases, and 10 bases lay outside the gene matches.

The chain couples TRBV27 to TRBJ1-1; D unresolved. Germline loops: CDR1 MNHEY, CDR2 SMNVEV (reference sequence). The V gene lost 2 bases and the J gene lost 4 bases, with 17 bases spanning the gap. The CDR3 spans 16 residues. CDR3: CASSLTNPAALTEAFF. In DNA form, the CDR3 reads TGTGCCAGCAGTTTAACTAACCCTGCTGCACTCACTGAAGCTTTCTTT.

The chain uses TRBV21-1 and TRBJ2-7; the table's D call TRBD2 went unverified against the DNA. TRBV21-1 is a documented pseudogene. The CDR3 has 12 amino acids. CDR3: CASSFPSHEQYF. The CDR3 DNA reads as TGTGCCAGCAGCTTCCCGTCCCACGAGCAGTACTTC.

This CDR3 is CASSIAWGLAFNEQFF. The DNA of the CDR3 is TGTGCCAGTAGTATAGCATGGGGACTAGCTTTTAATGAGCAGTTCTTC. The chain employs TRBV19 and TRBJ2-1, with TRBD2 matching over 9 bases. Germline V gives CDR1 LNHDA, CDR2 SQIVND (reference sequence). The CDR3 length is 16 residues. J gave up 7 bases and V 1 base, and 8 bases lay outside the gene matches.

This chain links TRBV7-9 with TRBJ2-4, with D maybe TRBD1 (5 bases). The CDR3 totals 14 residues. Trimming took 5 bases from V and 7 from J, leaving 15 bases between them. Germline-derived CDR1 and CDR2 are SEHNR and FQNEAQ (reference sequence). The CDR3 nucleotides are TGTGCCAGCAGCCCCCCAGAGGCAGGGAACATTCAGTACTTC. Translating it yields CASSPPEAGNIQYF.

The V gene is TRBV9, the J gene TRBJ2-7, with D tentatively TRBD2 (6 bases). The V end lost 3 bases, the J end lost 3 bases, and 13 bases lay between the germline ends. Germline assignment: CDR1 SGDLS and CDR2 YYNGEE. The CDR3 has 14 residues. The chain's CDR3 is CASSDGLTSYEQYF. In DNA form, the CDR3 reads TGTGCCAGCAGCGATGGATTGACTAGCTACGAGCAGTACTTC. The entire variable domain, with the rest obtained from reference TRBV9 and TRBJ2-7, is as follows: DSGVTQTPKHLITATGQRVTLRCSPRSGDLSVYWYQQSLDQGLQFLIQYYNGEERAKGNILERFSAQQFPDLHSELNLSSLELGDSALYFCASSDGLTSYEQYFGPGTRLTVT.

The chain carries TRBV7-8 and TRBJ2-2; D uncertain. The V gene lost 4 bases and the J gene lost 4 bases, with 7 bases spanning the gap. CDR3 length: 13 amino acids. Germline V CDR1 and CDR2: SGHVS, FQNEAQ. CDR3 nucleotides: TGTGCCAGCAGCTACCGAGGCACCGGGGAGCTGTTTTTT. It is translated as CASSYRGTGELFF.

This clone was seen a handful of times. The chain has TRBV19 and TRBJ1-5; the D is unclear. CDR1 and CDR2 (germline): LNHDA, SQIVND (reference sequence). This CDR3 region has 13 residues. V dropped 11 bases and J dropped 7 bases, with 18 bases sitting between them. The CDR3 reads CASTWFKGQPQHF. As DNA, the CDR3 is TGTGCCTCTACCTGGTTTAAAGGACAGCCCCAGCATTTT. The full variable domain, in which reference TRBV19 and TRBJ1-5 provide the parts outside the CDR3, is DGGITQSPKYLFRKEGQNVTLSCEQNLNHDAMYWYRQDPGQGLRLIYYSQIVNDFQKGDIAEGYSVSREKKESFPLTVTSAQKNPTAFYLCASTWFKGQPQHFGDGTRLSIL.

The rearrangement joins TRBV7-6 to TRBJ2-6, with 10 bases fitting TRBD1. CDR3 length equals 19 residues. CDR1 SGHVS and CDR2 FNYEAQ come from the germline V gene. Trimming took 2 bases from V and 2 from J; bases not matched to a gene: 9. CDR3 nucleotide sequence: TGTGCCAGCAGCTTAAGGGACAGGGGTCATGGAACTGGGGCCAACGTCCTGACTTTC. Translating gives CASSLRDRGHGTGANVLTF.